One sample yielded the 21 T cell receptor beta chains listed below, sequenced in a study of blood T cell repertoires in COVID-19. Sequencing used immunoSEQ multiplex PCR; TCRdb keeps in-frame clones, though not all of them. The data contain under 250,000 clones, approximately 78% of them singletons. The specimen was peripheral blood. These receptors all stem from a woman aged 70-85 years with COVID-19, enrolled during active disease.

The genes are TRBV5-1 and TRBJ2-1; TRBD1 is a possible D gene (5 bases). The germline V gene encodes CDR1 SGHRS and CDR2 YFSETQ. Trimming took 3 bases from V and 7 from J, leaving 14 bases between them. The CDR3 is 14 amino acids. Here the CDR3 DNA reads TGCGCCAGCAGCTCACAAGGGGCGAAGAATGAGCAGTTCTTC. It yields the protein CASSSQGAKNEQFF.

The CDR3 loop is CASKMDRRTTDTQYF. CDR3 bases: TGTGCCAGCAAAATGGACAGGAGAACCACAGATACGCAGTATTTT. The V call is TRBV7-2, the J call TRBJ2-3; 7 bases fit TRBD1. CDR1 is SGHTA, CDR2 FQGNSA, per germline. Germline trimming cut 7 bases from V and 2 bases from J; bases unmatched to any gene: 9. The CDR3 is 15 residues long.

This chain links TRBV28 with TRBJ2-7, with TRBD1 matching 7 bases. CDR1 is MDHEN, CDR2 SYDVKM, per germline. This CDR3 has 11 residues. The V segment lost 11 bases and the J segment 3 bases; nucleotides outside the gene matches: 4. The CDR3 reads CASRDSYEQYF. In nucleotides, the CDR3 is TGTGCCTCTCGGGACAGCTACGAGCAGTACTTC. The whole variable domain, filled in from reference TRBV28 and TRBJ2-7, reads DVKVTQSSRYLVKRTGEKVFLECVQDMDHENMFWYRQDPGLGLRLIYFSYDVKMKEKGDIPEGYSVSREKKERFSLILESASTNQTSMYLCASRDSYEQYFGPGTRLTVT.

V is TRBV5-1 and J is TRBJ2-7, with D tentatively TRBD2 (6 bases). V was shortened by 0 bases and J by 6 bases, with 16 bases between the two germline ends. The CDR3 sequence is 15 residues long. Per the germline V gene, CDR1 is SGHRS and CDR2 is YFSETQ. CDR3 region: CASSLGTTKPPEQYF. The CDR3 nucleotides read TGCGCCAGCAGCTTGGGGACTACCAAACCCCCCGAGCAGTACTTC.

This clone has a single count. This chain joins TRBV6-2 or TRBV6-3 and TRBJ2-1; TRBD1 agrees at 11 bases. The V gene's germline CDR1 is MNHEY and CDR2 SVGEGT. This CDR3 region has 17 residues. V lost 4 bases, J lost 9 bases, and 14 bases stayed unmatched. CDR3 coding DNA: TGTGCCAGCAGTTTCCCCGGACAGGGGGCGCGCATTGGTGAGCAGTTCTTC. Translated, it gives CASSFPGQGARIGEQFF.

This chain uses TRBV7-2 with TRBJ1-2, with 8 nucleotides matching TRBD1. The junction had 5 bases not matched to a gene; V was cut back by 5 bases and J by 3 bases. This CDR3 has 14 amino acids. Looked up from germline, CDR1 is SGHTA and CDR2 is FQGNSA. For the CDR3, the DNA is TGTGCCAGCAGCCCAGGACAGGGCGACTATGGCTACACCTTC. Encoded protein: CASSPGQGDYGYTF.

The V call is TRBV27, the J call TRBJ2-1, with 10 nucleotides matching TRBD2. V shed 0 bases, J shed 9 bases, and the junction held 5 bases outside the gene matches. The CDR3 length is 15 residues. Germline CDR1 MNHEY, CDR2 SMNVEV (reference sequence). CDR3 nucleotide sequence: TGTGCCAGCAGTTTATCGGCTAGCGGGAGTTCTGAGCAGTTCTTC. Its translation is CASSLSASGSSEQFF.

The CDR3 spells CASSRTSGAYNEQFF. DNA of the CDR3: TGTGCCAGTAGTCGCACTAGCGGGGCCTACAATGAGCAGTTCTTC. This chain uses TRBV19 with TRBJ2-1, with 10 bases matching TRBD2. Unmatched junction bases numbered 3, after V lost 5 bases and J lost 2 bases. This CDR3 spans 15 amino acids. Germline CDR1 reads LNHDA; CDR2 reads SQIVND (reference sequence). The full variable domain, in which reference TRBV19 and TRBJ2-1 provide the parts outside the CDR3, is DGGITQSPKYLFRKEGQNVTLSCEQNLNHDAMYWYRQDPGQGLRLIYYSQIVNDFQKGDIAEGYSVSREKKESFPLTVTSAQKNPTAFYLCASSRTSGAYNEQFFGPGTRLTVL.

J is TRBJ1-4 and V is TRBV5-4, with unresolved D. This CDR3 has 16 amino acids. V lost 0 bases, J lost 3 bases, and 12 bases lay in between. Germline loops: CDR1 SGHNT, CDR2 YYREEE (reference sequence). CDR3 coding DNA: TGTGCCAGCAGCTTGGGCAGGCCGGATCCTAATGAAAAACTGTTTTTT. It translates to CASSLGRPDPNEKLFF.

J is TRBJ1-5 and V is TRBV18; possible D gene TRBD1, 6 bases. The CDR3 consists of 16 residues. Trimming cost V 6 bases and J 0 bases, with 15 bases left between them. The germline V gene encodes CDR1 KGHSH and CDR2 LQKENI. CDR3 sequence reads: CASSPTDSYSNQPQHF. The DNA for the CDR3 is TGTGCCAGCTCTCCAACGGACAGCTATAGCAATCAGCCCCAGCATTTT.

The chain has TRBV10-1 and TRBJ1-1; 9 nucleotides agree with TRBD1. V lost 5 bases to trimming and J lost 0 bases; unmatched junction nucleotides: 10. The germline V gene has CDR1 WNHNN and CDR2 SYGVQD (reference sequence). This CDR3 contains 17 residues. The DNA for the CDR3 is TGCGCCAGCAGTAGAACGGGGACAGGGACCATGAACACTGAAGCTTTCTTT. This codes for CASSRTGTGTMNTEAFF.

The CDR3 nucleotides are TGTGCCAGCCCCTTTACATGTTCCCTTATCAATCAGCCCCAGCATTTT. This gives the protein CASPFTCSLINQPQHF. The chain recombines TRBV28 with TRBJ1-5; D unresolved. Per the germline V gene, CDR1 is MDHEN and CDR2 is SYDVKM. V dropped 8 bases and J dropped 3 bases, with 20 bases sitting between them. The CDR3 runs 16 residues.

V gene TRBV5-5 combines with J gene TRBJ2-5, with TRBD2 identical over 8 bases. Unmatched junction bases numbered 3, after V lost 4 bases and J lost 4 bases. The germline CDR1 and CDR2 sequences are SGHKS and YYEKEE (reference sequence). This CDR3 contains 13 residues. CDR3 amino acids: CASSLGLAETQYF. CDR3 nucleotide sequence: TGTGCCAGCAGCCTAGGACTAGCAGAGACCCAGTACTTC.

This clone was observed a single time. The CDR3 region is CASSVDGGEIRHTF. The CDR3 region has the DNA TGTGCCAGCAGCGTAGATGGGGGGGAGATCCGACACACCTTC. The genes are TRBV9 and TRBJ1-2; D might be TRBD1 (5 bases). The CDR3 is 14 residues long. Between the trimmed V and J ends, which lost 0 bases and 12 bases, there was a span of 18 bases. Germline V gives CDR1 SGDLS, CDR2 YYNGEE. The complete variable domain, with remaining parts taken from reference TRBV9 and TRBJ1-2, reads DSGVTQTPKHLITATGQRVTLRCSPRSGDLSVYWYQQSLDQGLQFLIQYYNGEERAKGNILERFSAQQFPDLHSELNLSSLELGDSALYFCASSVDGGEIRHTFGSGTRLTVV.

The count of this clone is one. This chain uses TRBV15 with TRBJ1-1; the D is unclear. The germline CDR1 and CDR2 sequences are LNHNV and YYDKDF (reference sequence). The CDR3 spans 14 residues. V was pared by 6 bases and J by 0 bases, with 11 bases between. CDR3 coding DNA: TGTGCCACCAGAGGTTCAGGATTGAACACTGAAGCTTTCTTT. This gives the protein CATRGSGLNTEAFF.

This clone has only one observation. The chain joins TRBV4-3 to TRBJ2-1, with D possibly TRBD1 on 5 matching bases. Germline CDR1 LGHNA, CDR2 YSLEER. Trimming removed 1 base at V and 6 bases at J, with 13 bases between. The CDR3 is 15 amino acids. CDR3 nucleotides: TGCGCCAGCAGCCAAGGGGCTTACAGGACCAATGAGCAGTTCTTC. Translated: CASSQGAYRTNEQFF.

V usage is TRBV19 and J usage is TRBJ2-1, with 7 bases matching TRBD1. Germline CDR1 reads LNHDA; CDR2 reads SQIVND (reference sequence). The CDR3 is 14 amino acids. V lost 8 bases, J lost 7 bases, and 11 bases stayed unmatched. For the CDR3, the DNA is TGTGCCAGTCGCCGGGACAGAATTTCTAATGAGCAGTTCTTC. Protein: CASRRDRISNEQFF.

J is TRBJ1-2 and V is TRBV10-2, with a possible D match to TRBD1 (6 bases). Germline assignment: CDR1 WSHSY and CDR2 SAAADI. The V and J ends lost 2 bases and 8 bases respectively, with 18 bases between them. The CDR3 covers 15 residues. CDR3 protein: CASSERTGHPRGYTF. Written as DNA, the CDR3 is TGCGCCAGCAGTGAGCGCACAGGGCACCCTCGAGGCTACACCTTC.

The chain links TRBV10-2 to TRBJ2-3; D unresolved. The CDR3 spans 15 residues. Trimming took off 0 bases at V and 7 bases at J, with 14 bases between the two ends. Germline V gives CDR1 WSHSY, CDR2 SAAADI. CDR3 residues: CASSESFVNTHTQYF. The CDR3 coding sequence is TGCGCCAGCAGTGAGTCATTCGTTAACACCCATACGCAGTATTTT.

This CDR3 is CASSPPKTANTEAFF. The CDR3, as DNA: TGTGCCAGCTCACCACCGAAGACTGCGAACACTGAAGCTTTCTTT. The chain carries TRBV18 and TRBJ1-1, with D unclear. The CDR3 is 15 residues long. V was cut by 0 bases and J by 1 base, with 9 bases left in between. Germline V gene data show CDR1 as KGHSH and CDR2 as LQKENI.

The chain employs TRBV5-4 and TRBJ1-1; D is undetermined. Trimming removed 2 bases from V and 1 base from J, with 6 bases in between. Per the germline V gene, CDR1 is SGHNT and CDR2 is YYREEE (reference sequence). The CDR3 is 13 amino acids. The CDR3 DNA reads TGTGCCAGCAGCTTCACAGAGAACACTGAAGCTTTCTTT. Amino acids: CASSFTENTEAFF.